This TCR beta chain was sequenced in a study of CD8+CD57+ T cells in acquired aplastic anemia. TCR beta VDJ combinations and CDR3 sequences were profiled from genomic DNA. TCRdb processed the reads anew with MiXCR; each CDR3 protein has one entry. This table has hundreds of thousands of distinct CDR3 sequences, 65% to 80% appearing once. The sequence came from a human donor in good health, serving as a control. The sample consisted of sorted CD4+, CD8+, or CD8+CD57+ T cells (not recorded which) from PBMCs.

The CDR3 nucleotides are TGTGCCAGCAGCGTAGGTGGCGGGGACACTGAAGCTTTCTTT. This sequence encodes CASSVGGGDTEAFF. This chain links TRBV9 with TRBJ1-1; D ambiguous. Germline CDR1 and CDR2: SGDLS and YYNGEE. V lost 0 bases, J lost 3 bases, and 9 bases lay in between. This CDR3 is built from 14 residues. The full variable domain, completed using reference TRBV9 and TRBJ1-1, is DSGVTQTPKHLITATGQRVTLRCSPRSGDLSVYWYQQSLDQGLQFLIQYYNGEERAKGNILERFSAQQFPDLHSELNLSSLELGDSALYFCASSVGGGDTEAFFGQGTRLTVV.